This T cell receptor beta chain was obtained from a study of control samples from healthy donors and cancer patients. The V gene's germline CDR1 is MNHEY and CDR2 SVGAGI. The CDR3 runs 14 residues. Trimming shortened V by 6 bases and J by 3 bases, and 14 bases separated the two germline ends. Libraries were prepared by immunoSEQ multiplex PCR; TCRdb keeps only in-frame clonotypes and omits some of them. This sample has approximately 190,000 clones, with 90% to 95% found just once. The origin of this receptor is a young man in good health. The V and J genes are TRBV6-5 and TRBJ1-1; D is unclear. The sample comprised blood. DNA for the CDR3: TGTGCCAGCAGGCCCGGTCTCTCGTACACTGAAGCTTTCTTT. It specifies CASRPGLSYTEAFF.